One TCR beta chain is described in this entry. Repertoires were generated with immunoSEQ multiplex PCR, while TCRdb's copy carries only in-frame clones and drops some. The table records fewer than 50,000 clones, 80% of them present only once. The entry originates in a study of T cell responses to AZD1222 COVID-19 vaccine. This CDR3 has 18 amino acids. V lost 3 bases, J lost 1 base, and 7 bases stayed unmatched. The germline V gene has CDR1 MGHRA and CDR2 YSYEKL. The chain employs TRBV4-1 and TRBJ2-6; 9 bases align to TRBD1. The sequencing used peripheral blood, collected 28 days after the second dose of the MenACWY control vaccine. The sequence came from an adult who received the MenACWY meningococcal vaccine as a control. The chain's CDR3 is CASSQTGTGISGANVLTF. CDR3 in DNA: TGCGCCAGCAGCCAGACCGGGACAGGGATATCTGGGGCCAACGTCCTGACTTTC.